The 10 T cell receptor beta chains presented below share a single source sample, sequenced in a study of sequential checkpoint blockade in melanoma. This sample's treatment: randomized to nivolumab then ipilimumab (arm A) or the reverse (arm B). Produced via immunoSEQ multiplex PCR; TCRdb's table is partial and in-frame only. The sample shows roughly 28,000 clones, roughly 77% of them seen only once. The starting material was CD8+ T cells sorted from blood (inferred from file names), obtained from a patient given nivolumab and ipilimumab in sequence. The receptors were sampled from a human donor with melanoma.

CDR3 amino acids: CASSLEWGQGNYEQYF. DNA for the CDR3: TGTGCCAGCAGCTTAGAATGGGGACAGGGTAACTACGAGCAGTACTTC. The chain has TRBV7-9 and TRBJ2-7; TRBD1 matches at 9 bases. There are 16 residues in the CDR3. From germline, CDR1 is SEHNR and CDR2 FQNEAQ (reference sequence). The V gene end was trimmed by 1 base and the J gene end by 3 bases; junction bases not matched to a gene: 7.

The chain is built from TRBV4-1 and TRBJ1-2; 8 bases align to TRBD1. Trimming cost V 4 bases and J 5 bases; bases outside gene matches: 6. The CDR3 is 14 amino acids. The V gene's germline CDR1 is MGHRA and CDR2 YSYEKL. DNA for the CDR3: TGCGCCAGCAGCCTATATGGGACAGGATATGGCTACACCTTC. Translated: CASSLYGTGYGYTF.

This chain joins TRBV9 and TRBJ2-5; TRBD2 might be the D (6 bases). V lost 0 bases to trimming and J lost 3 bases, with 12 bases between them. CDR1 is SGDLS and CDR2 is YYNGEE in the germline V gene. The CDR3 is 15 amino acids. CDR3 bases: TGTGCCAGCAGCGTAGGGAGGGGAGGTAAAGAGACCCAGTACTTC. Its protein is CASSVGRGGKETQYF.

This chain joins TRBV4-3 and TRBJ2-3; 9 positions match TRBD2. This CDR3 is built from 16 residues. V lost 3 bases, J lost 3 bases, and 7 bases stayed unmatched. Germline V gene data show CDR1 as LGHNA and CDR2 as YSLEER. The CDR3 sequence: CASSHSSGGFTDTQYF. Written as DNA, the CDR3 is TGCGCCAGCAGCCACAGTAGCGGGGGTTTTACAGATACGCAGTATTTT.

V is TRBV29-1 and J is TRBJ1-2; 7 bases fit TRBD1. Germline-derived CDR1 and CDR2 are SQVTM and ANQGSEA. The CDR3 length is 11 residues. After removal of 7 bases from V and 7 bases from J, the junction contained 6 bases not matched to a gene. CDR3 nucleotide sequence: TGCAGCGAAAGGACAGGTAGTGGCTACACCTTC. It codes for CSERTGSGYTF.

This chain joins TRBV19 and TRBJ2-5, with D unresolved. Germline CDR1 is LNHDA and CDR2 is SQIVND (reference sequence). The CDR3 loop spans 13 amino acids. Trimming cost V 3 bases and J 2 bases, with 7 bases left between them. The CDR3 loop is CASSINRQETQYF. The CDR3 DNA reads TGTGCCAGTAGTATCAACAGACAAGAGACCCAGTACTTC.

The count of this clone is one. The chain is built from TRBV21-1 and TRBJ2-7; the table's D call, TRBD1, was not checked against the DNA. TRBV21-1 is a listed pseudogene. CDR3 length equals 16 residues. The CDR3 sequence is CASSKRGPQGGYEQYF. The CDR3 nucleotides are TGTGCCAGCAGCAAACGTGGACCACAGGGGGGGTACGAGCAGTACTTC.

The chain combines TRBV9 with TRBJ2-7, with 8 bases matching TRBD2. The germline CDR1 and CDR2 sequences are SGDLS and YYNGEE. J gave up 0 bases and V 7 bases, and 6 bases lay outside the gene matches. This CDR3 has 14 amino acids. The CDR3 DNA reads as TGTGCCAGCTCCGGGGGGGGGAACTCCTACGAGCAGTACTTC. As protein: CASSGGGNSYEQYF.

The chain recombines TRBV15 with TRBJ2-1; 7 positions match TRBD1. The CDR3 has 16 amino acids. CDR1 is LNHNV and CDR2 is YYDKDF in the germline V gene (reference sequence). After removal of 5 bases from V and 0 bases from J, the junction contained 7 bases not matched to a gene. The CDR3: CATSFLRDSSYNEQFF. CDR3 DNA sequence: TGTGCCACCAGCTTCCTGAGGGACAGCTCCTACAATGAGCAGTTCTTC.

The V gene is TRBV7-9, the J gene TRBJ2-7, with a tentative D call TRBD1 (5 bases). The CDR3 spans 15 residues. V lost 4 bases and J lost 0, with 13 bases in between. The germline V gene has CDR1 SEHNR and CDR2 FQNEAQ (reference sequence). CDR3 nucleotide sequence: TGTGCCAGCAGCTCCGGACACTCAAGCTCCTACGAGCAGTACTTC. This gives the protein CASSSGHSSSYEQYF.